This TCR beta chain was sequenced for a study of cytomegalovirus exposure and HLA in healthy donors. Study in general: Among 150 million to 200 million T cells, an earlier analysis found around 100 million unique TCR beta sequences. Study-level results: In a later analysis, parvovirus B19, influenza, CMV and Epstein-Barr virus appeared linked to several top co-occurrence clusters. What a later analysis reportedly showed was that an Asian-associated ancestry cluster had fewer N-insertions than the approximately 720-donor mean.

Note on this clone: Its matching antigen is unknown.

J was trimmed by 6 bases and V by 5 bases; bases with no gene match: 8. Looked up from germline, CDR1 is LNHNV and CDR2 is YYDKDF (reference sequence). The CDR3 length is 14 residues. The primer mix had 60 Vbeta and 13 Jbeta primers. In the authors' methods: Approximately 11 million of 70 million to 80 million unique TCR beta chains were shared, per a later count. Libraries were prepared by immunoSEQ multiplex PCR; TCRdb keeps only in-frame clonotypes and omits some of them. That table furnishes V, J and clone size, whereas the DNA furnished D and trimming. This table has roughly 150,000 clones, 70% to 90% appearing once.

The sample consisted of PBMCs. The V gene is TRBV15, the J gene TRBJ2-3; 7 positions match TRBD2. This TCR was recovered from a woman under 30 in good health and CMV-seronegative. CDR3 loop: CATSGLAAGDTQYF. CDR3 DNA: TGTGCCACCAGCGGTCTAGCGGCTGGGGATACGCAGTATTTT. Looking up the rest from reference TRBV15 and TRBJ2-3 gives the full variable domain: DAMVIQNPRYQVTQFGKPVTLSCSQTLNHNVMYWYQQKSSQAPKLLFHYYDKDFNNEADTPDNFQSRRPNTSFCFLDIRSPGLGDTAMYLCATSGLAAGDTQYFGPGTRLTVL.